In this sample, the clone carrying this T cell receptor (beta chain) turned up a few times. As handled by the study authors: Cell counts per sample came from amplifying reference gene primers. Measured with immunoSEQ multiplex PCR; TCRdb has only the in-frame clones, and not every one. That table furnishes V, J and clone size, whereas the DNA furnished D and trimming. The data contain some 300,000 clones, around nine tenths of them seen just once; the ten biggest clones take up almost 9.5%. V was clipped by 6 bases and J by 5 bases; unmatched bases: 9. Germline CDR1 is MNHEY and CDR2 is SVGEGT. CDR3 length: 14 residues. This sample was taken from a study of blood T cell repertoires in COVID-19. Study-wide background: From T cells, B-cell-depleted T cells, or PBMCs came the material, which was cDNA or gDNA.

V usage is TRBV6-2 or TRBV6-3 and J usage is TRBJ2-7, with 8 bases identical to TRBD2. This sequence was found in a woman under 40 who had recovered from COVID-19. Sequencing input: PBMCs or T cells enriched from blood (not recorded which). CDR3 residues: CASSQGREVDEQYF. In nucleotides, the CDR3 is TGTGCCAGCAGCCAAGGGCGGGAGGTAGACGAGCAGTACTTC.